This is a list of T cell receptor beta chains from one sample in a study of blood T cells in healthy people across ages. Using its own MiXCR run on the 5' RACE reads, TCRdb lists one record per CDR3 protein. The data hold about 1.7 million distinct CDR3 sequences, with approximately 30% observed a single time. Sample: blood. Receptors originate from a woman aged 25 to 45 in good health. Both conserved end residues are part of each CDR3. The D gene is left open where the match is weak. Clone size, where shown, is once, few, many, or a class for clones that have expanded.

size: NA; D: NA; V: TRBV6-2/TRBV6-3; J: TRBJ2-3; DNA: TGTGCCAGCAGAGGGGGACAAGTCGGCGATACGCAGTATTTT; CDR3: CASRGGQVGDTQYF
size: few; D: NA; V: TRBV9; J: TRBJ2-1; DNA: TGTGCCAGCAGCGTAGGCCCCACGGACAATGAGCAGTTCTTC; CDR3: CASSVGPTDNEQFF
size: NA; D: NA; V: TRBV9; J: TRBJ2-3; DNA: TGTGCCAGCAGCTCCTTGGGGGGCCCAGATACGCAGTATTTT; CDR3: CASSSLGGPDTQYF
size: NA; D: NA; V: TRBV29-1; J: TRBJ2-3; DNA: TGCAGCGTTGAAGGTCTGCCAGGAAGCACAGATACGCAGTATTTT; CDR3: CSVEGLPGSTDTQYF
size: few; D: NA; V: TRBV11-2; J: TRBJ1-4; DNA: TGTGCCAGCAGCTTTACAGCCGGGACGGGAAATGAAAAACTGTTTTTT; CDR3: CASSFTAGTGNEKLFF
size: NA; D: NA; V: TRBV7-9; J: TRBJ1-6; DNA: TGTGCCAGCAGCCTATCTTGGACACCGAATTCACCCCTCCACTTT; CDR3: CASSLSWTPNSPLHF
size: NA; D: NA; V: TRBV5-1; J: TRBJ2-3; DNA: TGCGCCAGCAGCCCTACGGGGGCCTTTAGCACAGATACGCAGTATTTT; CDR3: CASSPTGAFSTDTQYF
size: few; D: TRBD1; V: TRBV18; J: TRBJ1-5; DNA: TGTGCCAGCTCACCCTCGTCAGGGGGCGATGGGCAGCCCCAGCATTTT; CDR3: CASSPSSGGDGQPQHF
size: NA; D: TRBD2; V: TRBV14; J: TRBJ2-1; DNA: TGTGCCAGCGGCGGACTAGCGGACTCCCAGGGTAATGAGCAGTTCTTC; CDR3: CASGGLADSQGNEQFF
size: NA; D: NA; V: TRBV5-1; J: TRBJ2-7; DNA: TGCGCCAGCAGGCCAATTCTGAGCTCCTACAATGAGCAGTACTTC; CDR3: CASRPILSSYNEQYF